This T cell receptor beta chain was sequenced in a study of monozygotic twins with inflammatory bowel disease (dated by TCRdb to 2018 to 2020). In terms of the full investigation: In total, about 30 monozygotic twin pairs made up the full study: 19 Danish pairs, all IBD-discordant, plus nine German pairs, of which four were IBD-concordant and five were IBD-discordant. The search for disease-associated traits relied mainly on comparing, within discordant pairs, IBD patients with their genetically identical healthy co-twins. Each individual had, on average, about 151 000 unique TCRalpha sequences and 181 000 unique TCRbeta sequences available for analysis. Study-level results and caveats: The results gave no support for a single strong signal or clonotype linked to IBD. Because patients received different immunosuppressive treatments, the repertoires may have picked up extra background noise and variability between individuals. Repertoire similarity did not differ between concordant and discordant twins, which could be due to limited statistical power. A decrease in TCRbeta repertoire diversity, as measured by inverse Simpson index, was observed in IBD patients compared with their healthy co-twins. Compared with healthy twins, IBD patients had fewer clonotypes in common with other individuals, a difference most pronounced in patients showing signs of disease activity. The analysis was unable to tell different T cell subtypes apart.

From each donor, an approximately 2.6 ml peripheral blood sample was collected into PAXgene tubes and kept at -80 degrees C. Without T cell sorting, total RNA was isolated from whole blood using the PAXgene blood miRNA kit on an automated QIAcube. Peripheral blood from monozygotic twin pairs, either concordant or discordant for inflammatory bowel disease, underwent deep TCRalpha and TCRbeta repertoire profiling that used unique molecular barcoding. Smoking habits were recorded for all twin pairs, with individuals classified as current, former or never smokers. Library creation used 5' RACE. The input for every TCR library was around 3,600 ng of total RNA. For each sample, cDNA synthesis with SMARTScribe reverse transcriptase was split into eight separate reactions. Unique molecular identifiers containing a 6-nucleotide sample barcode were introduced through template switching during cDNA synthesis. TCRalpha and TCRbeta cDNA was amplified in two nested PCRs of about 16 and 10 cycles, and bead purification was carried out after each PCR. Before amplification, the cDNA was both treated with uracil DNA-glycosylase and purified with the QIAquick PCR purification kit. The second PCR added Illumina TruSeq-compatible adapters along with sample-specific barcodes. Library quality and concentration were assessed using TapeStation and Qubit, and about 5.2 ng of each library was pooled. Pooled libraries were sequenced on an Illumina HiSeq2500 single-index Rapid Run with 2 x 100 bp reads and custom sequencing primers. The authors processed their data as follows. MiGEC version 1.2.6 was used for UMI-based consensus assembly, which corrected PCR and sequencing errors. MiXCR version 2.1.1 was used to carry out V(D)J alignment, clonotype assembly and CDR3 extraction. Normalisation of gene usage, clonotype sharing and MAIT/NKT TCR abundance was achieved by analysing the top 1000, 10 000 and 20 000 clonotypes per sample. Diversity was computed as the inverse Simpson index with the vegan R package after downsampling to 27 000 UMIs. Paired Mann-Whitney U tests on discordant twin pairs were used, with Benjamini-Hochberg multiple-testing correction. Each CDR3 protein sequence appears as one entry after TCRdb reprocessed the reads, and no DNA is included. In this record, the V and J calls reflect TCRdb's handling and not the investigators' own analysis. The sample table holds 300,000 to 400,000 distinct CDR3 sequences. Jointly, the top ten make up 2.5% to 3% of the sample.

Notes on this clonotype: It has no known antigen specificity.

From its cysteine to its phenylalanine, the CDR3 spans 15 amino acids. No DNA sequence is on record. For CDR1 and CDR2, the germline V gene lists SGHNT and YENEEA. The sequenced material came from blood. This receptor was obtained from a human donor with ulcerative colitis or Crohn's disease, or a healthy co-twin of an affected twin (not recorded which). The chain was built from TRBV11-3 and TRBJ2-2; TCRdb designates TRBD1, a call that cannot be tested without DNA. The CDR3 protein: CASSLRQGHTGELFF. The reference TRBV11-3 and TRBJ2-2 proteins fill in what lies around the CDR3, so the full variable domain reads EAGVVQSPRYKIIEKKQPVAFWCNPISGHNTLYWYLQNLGQGPELLIRYENEEAVDDSQLPKDRFSAERLKGVDSTLKIQPAELGDSAVYLCASSLRQGHTGELFFGEGSRLTVL.